The T cell receptor (beta chain) described here comes from a study of Graves' ophthalmopathy and Graves' hyperthyroidism. Study information: Peripheral blood was obtained at first diagnosis, ahead of any treatment.

The study's findings and limits: In blood appeared most of the expanded thyroid clonotypes whose frequency exceeded 0.001. The model's ophthalmopathy progression predictions had approximately 71% sensitivity and 72% to 80% specificity.

Thyroid ultrasound, orbital computed tomography, TRAb, serum thyroxine and clinical symptoms formed the basis of diagnosis. The study amplified TCR beta CDR3 regions using RNA transcripts. A first-round RT-PCR used HTBI primers, followed by a second-round multiplex PCR. TCRdb ran MiXCR on the multiplex PCR reads and lists one entry per CDR3 protein. The sample consists of about 200,000 distinct CDR3 sequences, 25% to 30% of them appearing once. The CDR3 extends over 15 amino acids. V was pared by 6 bases and J by 3 bases, with 4 bases of the junction left unmatched. The germline V gene encodes CDR1 MNHEY and CDR2 SVGAGI. The sample holds many counts of this clonotype. Its target is unknown.

This chain links TRBV6-5 with TRBJ2-2, with TRBD1 matching over 10 bases. The TCR originated in a man between 45 and 60 years old with Graves' ophthalmopathy. Sequencing input: peripheral blood. The CDR3 reads CASSYGTGDTGELFF. The CDR3, as DNA: TGTGCCAGCAGCTACGGGACAGGGGACACCGGGGAGCTGTTTTTT.